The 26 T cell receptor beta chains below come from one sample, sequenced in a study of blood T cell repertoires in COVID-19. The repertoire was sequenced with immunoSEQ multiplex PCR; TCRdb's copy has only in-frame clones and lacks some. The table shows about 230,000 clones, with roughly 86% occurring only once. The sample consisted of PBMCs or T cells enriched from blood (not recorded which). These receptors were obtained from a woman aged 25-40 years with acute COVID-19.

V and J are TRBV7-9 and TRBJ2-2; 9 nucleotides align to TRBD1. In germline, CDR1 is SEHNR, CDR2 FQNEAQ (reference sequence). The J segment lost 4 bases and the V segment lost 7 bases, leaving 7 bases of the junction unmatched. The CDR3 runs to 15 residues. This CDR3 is CASTWGQGGTGELFF. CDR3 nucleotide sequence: TGTGCCAGCACTTGGGGACAGGGAGGCACCGGGGAGCTGTTTTTT. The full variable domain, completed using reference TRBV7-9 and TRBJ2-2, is DTGVSQNPRHKITKRGQNVTFRCDPISEHNRLYWYRQTLGQGPEFLTYFQNEAQLEKSRLLSDRFSAERPKGSFSTLEIQRTEQGDSAMYLCASTWGQGGTGELFFGEGSRLTVL.

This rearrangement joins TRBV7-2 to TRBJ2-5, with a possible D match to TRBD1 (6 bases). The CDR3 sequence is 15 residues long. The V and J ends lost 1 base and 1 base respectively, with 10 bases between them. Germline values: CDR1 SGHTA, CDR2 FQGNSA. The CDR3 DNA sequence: TGTGCCAGCAGCTTAGAGGACAGTTCCCAAGAGACCCAGTACTTC. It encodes CASSLEDSSQETQYF.

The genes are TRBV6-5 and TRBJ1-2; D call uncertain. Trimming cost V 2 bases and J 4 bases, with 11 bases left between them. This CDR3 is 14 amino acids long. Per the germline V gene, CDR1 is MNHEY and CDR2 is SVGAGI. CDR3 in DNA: TGTGCCAGCAGTTACGCGGGAGGTACCTATGGCTACACCTTC. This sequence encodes CASSYAGGTYGYTF.

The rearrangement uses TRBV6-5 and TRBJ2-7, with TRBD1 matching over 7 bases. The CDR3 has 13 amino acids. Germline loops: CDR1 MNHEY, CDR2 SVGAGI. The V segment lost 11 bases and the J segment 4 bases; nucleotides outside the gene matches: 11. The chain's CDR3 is CAASQGVGYEQYF. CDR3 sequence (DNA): TGTGCCGCCTCCCAGGGGGTGGGGTACGAGCAGTACTTC.

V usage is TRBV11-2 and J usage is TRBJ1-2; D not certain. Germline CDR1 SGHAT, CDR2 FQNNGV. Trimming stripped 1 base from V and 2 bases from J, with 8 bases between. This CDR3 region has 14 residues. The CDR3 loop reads CASSLAAGNYGYTF. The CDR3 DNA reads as TGTGCCAGCAGCTTAGCGGCGGGGAACTATGGCTACACCTTC.

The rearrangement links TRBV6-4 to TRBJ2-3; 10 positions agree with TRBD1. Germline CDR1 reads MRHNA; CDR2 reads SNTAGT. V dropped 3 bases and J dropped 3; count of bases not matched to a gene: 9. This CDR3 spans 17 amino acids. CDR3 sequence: CASSDGLGTGETDTQYF. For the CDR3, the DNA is TGTGCCAGCAGTGATGGTTTGGGGACAGGGGAAACAGATACGCAGTATTTT.

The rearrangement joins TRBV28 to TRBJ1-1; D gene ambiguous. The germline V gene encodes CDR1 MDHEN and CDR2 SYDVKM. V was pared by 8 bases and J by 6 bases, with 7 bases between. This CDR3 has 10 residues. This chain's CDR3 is CASFGPEAFF. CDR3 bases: TGTGCCAGCTTTGGCCCTGAAGCTTTCTTT.

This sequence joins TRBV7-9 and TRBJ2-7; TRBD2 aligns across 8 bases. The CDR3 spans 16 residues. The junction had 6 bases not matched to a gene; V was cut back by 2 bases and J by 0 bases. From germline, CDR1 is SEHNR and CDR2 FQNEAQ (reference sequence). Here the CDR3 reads CASSLWKRGPSYEQYF. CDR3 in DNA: TGTGCCAGCAGCTTATGGAAGCGGGGGCCCTCCTACGAGCAGTACTTC.

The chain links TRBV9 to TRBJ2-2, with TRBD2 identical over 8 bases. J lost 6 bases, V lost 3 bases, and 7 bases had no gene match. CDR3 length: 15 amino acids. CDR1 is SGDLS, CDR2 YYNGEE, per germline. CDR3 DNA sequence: TGTGCCAGCAGCGAGAGCCCGGGGGGGGCCGGGGAGCTGTTTTTT. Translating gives CASSESPGGAGELFF. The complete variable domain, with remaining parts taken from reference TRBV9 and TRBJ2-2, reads DSGVTQTPKHLITATGQRVTLRCSPRSGDLSVYWYQQSLDQGLQFLIQYYNGEERAKGNILERFSAQQFPDLHSELNLSSLELGDSALYFCASSESPGGAGELFFGEGSRLTVL.

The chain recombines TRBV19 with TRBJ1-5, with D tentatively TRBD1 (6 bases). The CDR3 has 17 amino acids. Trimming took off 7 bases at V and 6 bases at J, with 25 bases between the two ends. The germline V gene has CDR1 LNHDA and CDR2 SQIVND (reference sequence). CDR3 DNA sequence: TGTGCCAGTACATCAGGGGCTCTTCTCAGGGGTGGTCAGCCCCAGCATTTT. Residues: CASTSGALLRGGQPQHF.

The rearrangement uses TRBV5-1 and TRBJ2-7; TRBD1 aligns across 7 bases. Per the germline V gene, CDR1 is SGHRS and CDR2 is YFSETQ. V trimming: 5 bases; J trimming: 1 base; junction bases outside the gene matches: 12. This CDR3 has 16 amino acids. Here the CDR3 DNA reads TGCGCCAGCAGTCGGACAGGTGGAACCTCTTCCTACGAGCAGTACTTC. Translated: CASSRTGGTSSYEQYF.

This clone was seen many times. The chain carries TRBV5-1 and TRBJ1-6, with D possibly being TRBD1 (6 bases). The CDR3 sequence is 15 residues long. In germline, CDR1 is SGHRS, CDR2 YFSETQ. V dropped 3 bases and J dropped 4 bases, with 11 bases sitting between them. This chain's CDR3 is CASSSTGMYNSPLHF. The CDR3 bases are TGCGCCAGCAGCTCCACAGGGATGTATAATTCACCCCTCCACTTT.

The CDR3 here is CASSLFGPTATPAEQFF. The CDR3 bases are TGTGCCAGCAGCTTGTTTGGTCCGACTGCTACCCCGGCTGAGCAGTTCTTC. J is TRBJ2-1 and V is TRBV7-2, with D unresolved. The CDR3 extends over 17 amino acids. Germline assignment: CDR1 SGHTA and CDR2 FQGNSA. V lost 3 bases and J 9 bases, leaving 24 bases between the germline ends.

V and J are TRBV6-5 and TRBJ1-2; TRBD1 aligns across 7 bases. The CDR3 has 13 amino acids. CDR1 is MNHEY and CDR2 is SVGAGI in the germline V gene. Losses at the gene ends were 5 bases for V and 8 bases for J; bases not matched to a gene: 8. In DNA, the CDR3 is TGTGCCAGCAGTATGACAGGGCGGAGAGGCTACACCTTC. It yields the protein CASSMTGRRGYTF.

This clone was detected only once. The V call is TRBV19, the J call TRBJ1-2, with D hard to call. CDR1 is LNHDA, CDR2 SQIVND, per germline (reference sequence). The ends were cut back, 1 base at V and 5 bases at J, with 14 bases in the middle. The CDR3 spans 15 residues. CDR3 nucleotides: TGTGCCAGTAGTATAGCGAAGGGTACTAGGTATGGCTACACCTTC. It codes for CASSIAKGTRYGYTF.

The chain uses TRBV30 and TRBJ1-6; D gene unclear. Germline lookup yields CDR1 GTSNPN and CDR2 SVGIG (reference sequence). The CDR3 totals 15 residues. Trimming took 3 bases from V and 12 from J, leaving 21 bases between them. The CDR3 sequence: CAWRALGAGKVPLHF. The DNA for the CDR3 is TGTGCCTGGAGAGCACTCGGTGCAGGAAAAGTACCCCTCCACTTT.

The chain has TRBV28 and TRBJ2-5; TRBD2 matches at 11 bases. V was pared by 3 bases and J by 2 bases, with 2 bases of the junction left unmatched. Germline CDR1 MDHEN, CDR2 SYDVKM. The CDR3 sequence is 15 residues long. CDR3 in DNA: TGTGCCAGCAGTTTCCCTAGCGGGGGGCAAGAGACCCAGTACTTC. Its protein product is CASSFPSGGQETQYF.

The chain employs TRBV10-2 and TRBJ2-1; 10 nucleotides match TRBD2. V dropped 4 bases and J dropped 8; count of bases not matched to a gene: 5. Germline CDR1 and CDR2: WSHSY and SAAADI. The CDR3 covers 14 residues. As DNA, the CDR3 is TGCGCCAGCAGTGTAGCGGGGGGCTATCATGAGCAGTTCTTC. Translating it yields CASSVAGGYHEQFF.

The CDR3 DNA reads as TGTGCCAGCAGTGGCGACAGGGGGCTTAGCGCTGAAGCTTTCTTT. Translated, it gives CASSGDRGLSAEAFF. J is TRBJ1-1 and V is TRBV25-1, with 10 nucleotides matching TRBD1. CDR1 and CDR2 from the germline V gene are MGHDK and SYGVNS. The CDR3 is 15 residues long. Losses at the gene ends were 4 bases for V and 6 bases for J; bases not matched to a gene: 8. Using reference TRBV25-1 and TRBJ1-1 for the parts outside the CDR3, the full variable domain is EADIYQTPRYLVIGTGKKITLECSQTMGHDKMYWYQQDPGMELHLIHYSYGVNSTEKGDLSSESTVSRIRTEHFPLTLESARPSHTSQYLCASSGDRGLSAEAFFGQGTRLTVV.

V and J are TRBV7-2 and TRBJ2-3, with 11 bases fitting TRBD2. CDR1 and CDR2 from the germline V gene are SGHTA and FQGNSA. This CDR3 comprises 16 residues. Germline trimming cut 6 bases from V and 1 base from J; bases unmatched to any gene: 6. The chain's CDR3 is CASSLALAGGTDTQYF. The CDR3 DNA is TGTGCCAGCAGTCTAGCACTAGCGGGGGGCACAGATACGCAGTATTTT.

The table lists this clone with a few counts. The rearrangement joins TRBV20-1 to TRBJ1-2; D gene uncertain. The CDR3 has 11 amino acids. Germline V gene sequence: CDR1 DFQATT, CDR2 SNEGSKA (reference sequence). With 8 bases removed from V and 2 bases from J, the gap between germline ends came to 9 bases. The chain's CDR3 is CSLIRNYGYTF. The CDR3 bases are TGCAGTCTAATCAGGAACTATGGCTACACCTTC.

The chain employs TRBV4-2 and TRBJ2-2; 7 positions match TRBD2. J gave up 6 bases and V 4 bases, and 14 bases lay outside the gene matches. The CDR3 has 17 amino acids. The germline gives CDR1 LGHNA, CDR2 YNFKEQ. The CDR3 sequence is CASSLSSAGLPAGELFF. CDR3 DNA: TGTGCCAGCAGCCTATCTTCAGCGGGGCTCCCTGCCGGGGAGCTGTTTTTT.

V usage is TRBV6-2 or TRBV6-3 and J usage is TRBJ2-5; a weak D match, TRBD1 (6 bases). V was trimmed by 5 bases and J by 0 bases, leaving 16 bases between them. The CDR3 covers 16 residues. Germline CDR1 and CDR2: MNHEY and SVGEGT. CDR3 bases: TGTGCCAGCAGTCCCGGACAGACTCTGTACCAAGAGACCCAGTACTTC. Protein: CASSPGQTLYQETQYF.

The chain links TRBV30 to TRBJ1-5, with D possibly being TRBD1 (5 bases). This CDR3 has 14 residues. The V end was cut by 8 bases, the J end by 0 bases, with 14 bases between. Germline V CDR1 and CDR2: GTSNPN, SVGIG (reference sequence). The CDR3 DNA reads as TGTGCCCTCGGGCAGGGAAATAGCAATCAGCCCCAGCATTTT. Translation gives CALGQGNSNQPQHF. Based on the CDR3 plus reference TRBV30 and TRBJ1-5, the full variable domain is SQTIHQWPATLVQPVGSPLSLECTVEGTSNPNLYWYRQAAGRGLQLLFYSVGIGQISSEVPQNLSASRPQDRQFILSSKKLLLSDSGFYLCALGQGNSNQPQHFGDGTRLSIL.

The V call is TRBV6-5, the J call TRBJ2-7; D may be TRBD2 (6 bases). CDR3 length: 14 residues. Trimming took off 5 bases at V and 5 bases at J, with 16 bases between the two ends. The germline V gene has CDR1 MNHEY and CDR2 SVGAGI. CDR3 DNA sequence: TGTGCCAGCAGTAACGGGCCGGCGGGGAACGAGCAGTACTTC. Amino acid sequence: CASSNGPAGNEQYF.

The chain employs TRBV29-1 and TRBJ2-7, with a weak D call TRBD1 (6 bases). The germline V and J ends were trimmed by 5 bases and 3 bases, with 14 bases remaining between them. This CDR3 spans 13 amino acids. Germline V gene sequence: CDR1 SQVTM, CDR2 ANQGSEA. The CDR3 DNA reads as TGCAGCGTTTCCAGGGGCCTCGGCTACGAGCAGTACTTC. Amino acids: CSVSRGLGYEQYF.